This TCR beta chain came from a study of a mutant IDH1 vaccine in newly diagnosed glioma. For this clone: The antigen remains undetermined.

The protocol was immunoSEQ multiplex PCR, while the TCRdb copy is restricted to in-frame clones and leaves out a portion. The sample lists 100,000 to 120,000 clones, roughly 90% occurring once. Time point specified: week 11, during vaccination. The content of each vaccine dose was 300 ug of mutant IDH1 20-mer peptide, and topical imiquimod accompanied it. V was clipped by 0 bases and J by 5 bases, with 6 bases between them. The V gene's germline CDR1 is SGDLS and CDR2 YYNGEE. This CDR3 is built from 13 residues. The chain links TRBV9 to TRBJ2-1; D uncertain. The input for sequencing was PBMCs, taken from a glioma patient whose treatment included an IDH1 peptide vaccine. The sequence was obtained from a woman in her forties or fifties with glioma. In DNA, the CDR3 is TGTGCCAGCAGCGTAGCCAGCAACAATGAGCAGTTCTTC. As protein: CASSVASNNEQFF. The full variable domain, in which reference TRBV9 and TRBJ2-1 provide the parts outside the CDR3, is DSGVTQTPKHLITATGQRVTLRCSPRSGDLSVYWYQQSLDQGLQFLIQYYNGEERAKGNILERFSAQQFPDLHSELNLSSLELGDSALYFCASSVASNNEQFFGPGTRLTVL.